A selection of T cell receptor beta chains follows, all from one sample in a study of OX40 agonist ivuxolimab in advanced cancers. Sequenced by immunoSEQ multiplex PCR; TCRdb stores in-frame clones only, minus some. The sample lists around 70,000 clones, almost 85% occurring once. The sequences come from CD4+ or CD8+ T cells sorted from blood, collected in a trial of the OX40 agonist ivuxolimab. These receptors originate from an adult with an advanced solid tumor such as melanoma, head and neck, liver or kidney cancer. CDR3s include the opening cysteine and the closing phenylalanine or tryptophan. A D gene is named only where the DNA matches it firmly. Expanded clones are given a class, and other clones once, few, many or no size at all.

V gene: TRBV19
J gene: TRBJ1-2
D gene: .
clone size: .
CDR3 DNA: TGTGCCAGTAGTATTAAACCGTTTTGGGACTATGGCTACACCTTC
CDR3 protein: CASSIKPFWDYGYTF

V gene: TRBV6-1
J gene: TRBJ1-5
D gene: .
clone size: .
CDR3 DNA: TGTGCCACCGATCCGGGGGGCATTTATCAGCCCCAGCATTTT
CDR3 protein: CATDPGGIYQPQHF

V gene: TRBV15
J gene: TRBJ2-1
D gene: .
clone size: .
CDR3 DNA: TGTGCCACCAGCAGAGAGGTGGCCTTTAATGAGCAGTTCTTC
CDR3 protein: CATSREVAFNEQFF

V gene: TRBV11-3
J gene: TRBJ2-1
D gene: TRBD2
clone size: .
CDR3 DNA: TGTGCCAGCAGCAAAGGACTAGCGGAATACAATGAGCAGTTCTTC
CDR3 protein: CASSKGLAEYNEQFF

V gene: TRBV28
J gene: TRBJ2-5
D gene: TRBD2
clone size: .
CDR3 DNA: TGTGCCAGCAGCCCCGGGACTATACAGACCCAGTACTTC
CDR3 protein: CASSPGTIQTQYF

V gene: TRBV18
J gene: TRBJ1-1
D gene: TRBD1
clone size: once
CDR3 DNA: TGTGCCAGCTCACCTCTCGGACAGGGTTTAGGGACTGAAGCTTTCTTT
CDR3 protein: CASSPLGQGLGTEAFF

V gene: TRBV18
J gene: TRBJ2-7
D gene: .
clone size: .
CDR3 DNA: TGTGCCAGCTCACCAGGGGGACCCTACGAGCAGTACTTC
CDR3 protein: CASSPGGPYEQYF

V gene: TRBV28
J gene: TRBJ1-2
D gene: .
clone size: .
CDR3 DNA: TGTGCCAGCAGTCGTGGGACCGACTATGGCTACACCTTC
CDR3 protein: CASSRGTDYGYTF

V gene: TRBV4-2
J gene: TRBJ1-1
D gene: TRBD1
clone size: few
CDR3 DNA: TGTGCCAGCAGCCAACCCTGGTCCCCCGGACAGGGACGAACTGAAGCTTTCTTT
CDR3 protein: CASSQPWSPGQGRTEAFF

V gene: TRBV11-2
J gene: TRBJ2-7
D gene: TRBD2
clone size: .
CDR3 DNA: TGTGCCAGCAGCTCGACGGGGGGTTCCTACGAGCAGTACTTC
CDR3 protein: CASSSTGGSYEQYF

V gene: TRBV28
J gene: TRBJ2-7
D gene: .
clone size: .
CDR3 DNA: TGTGCCAGCTGGGGGTCGGACGGTTCCTACGAGCAGTACTTC
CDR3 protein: CASWGSDGSYEQYF

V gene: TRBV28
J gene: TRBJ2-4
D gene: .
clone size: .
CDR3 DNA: TGTGCCAGCAGTTTTGGGGGGACGAAAAACATTCAGTACTTC
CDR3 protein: CASSFGGTKNIQYF

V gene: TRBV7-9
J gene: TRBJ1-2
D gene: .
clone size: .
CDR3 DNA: TGTGCCAGCAGCTTAGGGGGCAACTATGGCTACACCTTC
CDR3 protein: CASSLGGNYGYTF

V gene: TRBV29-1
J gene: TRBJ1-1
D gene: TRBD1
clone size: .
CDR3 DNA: TGCAGCGCCCGAGGACAGGTGGACACTGAAGCTTTCTTT
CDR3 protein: CSARGQVDTEAFF

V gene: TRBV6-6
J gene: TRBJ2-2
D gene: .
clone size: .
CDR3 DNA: TGTGCCAGCAGTTACGAAACCGGGGAGCTGTTTTTT
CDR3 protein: CASSYETGELFF

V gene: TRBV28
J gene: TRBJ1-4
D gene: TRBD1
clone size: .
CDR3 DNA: TGTGCCAGCAGTTCCTCCGGGACAGGGGGGGAAAAACTGTTTTTT
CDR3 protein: CASSSSGTGGEKLFF

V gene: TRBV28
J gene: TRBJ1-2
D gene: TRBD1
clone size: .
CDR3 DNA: TGTGCCAGCAGTTTCATTACAGGGGTCGGTGGCTACACCTTC
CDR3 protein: CASSFITGVGGYTF

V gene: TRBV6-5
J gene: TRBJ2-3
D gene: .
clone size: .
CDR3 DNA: TGTGCAAGCGGTACAGCAGGTCCCACAGATACGCAGTATTTT
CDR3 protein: CASGTAGPTDTQYF